This T cell receptor (beta chain) was captured by sequencing in a study of T-cell reconstitution after alpha-beta-depleted transplantation in children. As it was prepared, the TCRbeta library received unique molecular identifiers. In TCRdb, the PCR reads were re-called with MiXCR into one record per CDR3 protein. The sample has roughly 220,000 distinct CDR3 sequences, around 9.7% seen once. With 4 bases clipped from V and 0 bases from J, the junction kept 4 bases outside the gene matches. The CDR3 loop spans 15 amino acids. Per the germline V gene, CDR1 is SGHRS and CDR2 is YFSETQ. The table lists this clonotype with many counts.

Sequenced material: PBMCs from the stem cell graft donor, taken from the stem cell graft. This rearrangement joins TRBV5-1 to TRBJ2-3, with 8 bases aligning to TRBD1. This clonotype was sampled from a human donor who donated a stem cell graft to a child with SCID. The CDR3 bases are TGCGCCAGCAGCCCTTGGACAGGGAGCACAGATACGCAGTATTTT. It translates to CASSPWTGSTDTQYF.